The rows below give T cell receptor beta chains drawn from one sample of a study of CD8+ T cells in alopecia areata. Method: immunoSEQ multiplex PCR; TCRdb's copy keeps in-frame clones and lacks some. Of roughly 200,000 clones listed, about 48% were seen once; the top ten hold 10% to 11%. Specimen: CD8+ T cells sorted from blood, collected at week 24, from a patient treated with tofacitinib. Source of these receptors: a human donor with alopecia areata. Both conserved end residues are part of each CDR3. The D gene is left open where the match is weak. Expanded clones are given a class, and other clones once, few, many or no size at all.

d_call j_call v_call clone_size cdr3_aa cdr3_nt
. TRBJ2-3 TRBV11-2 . CASSFPGSTDTQYF TGTGCCAGCAGCTTTCCCGGTAGCACAGATACGCAGTATTTT
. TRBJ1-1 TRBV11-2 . CASRTDREAFF TGTGCCAGCAGAACAGACAGGGAAGCTTTCTTT
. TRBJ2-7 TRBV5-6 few CASSGQTAYEQYF TGTGCCAGCAGTGGACAGACTGCGTACGAGCAGTACTTC
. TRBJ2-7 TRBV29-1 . CSVERNYEQYF TGCAGCGTTGAAAGGAACTACGAGCAGTACTTC
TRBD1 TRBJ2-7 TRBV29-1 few CSVERTGSNSYEQYF TGCAGCGTTGAGCGGACAGGGTCCAACTCCTACGAGCAGTACTTC
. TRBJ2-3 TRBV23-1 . CASSQSGRVGTDTQYF TGCGCCAGCAGTCAATCTGGCAGGGTAGGCACAGATACGCAGTATTTT
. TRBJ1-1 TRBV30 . CAWSRGYTEAFF TGTGCCTGGAGTCGAGGGTACACTGAAGCTTTCTTT
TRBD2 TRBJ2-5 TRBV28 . CASRRGLAGPQETQYF TGTGCCAGCAGGAGGGGACTAGCGGGGCCCCAAGAGACCCAGTACTTC
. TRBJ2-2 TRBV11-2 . CASSRTGQTNTGELFF TGTGCCAGCAGCCGAACCGGACAGACGAACACCGGGGAGCTGTTTTTT
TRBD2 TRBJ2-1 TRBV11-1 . CASSISGGDYNEQFF TGTGCCAGCAGCATTAGCGGGGGAGACTACAATGAGCAGTTCTTC
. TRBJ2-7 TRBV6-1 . CASSEARFYEQYF TGTGCCAGCAGTGAAGCGAGGTTTTACGAGCAGTACTTC
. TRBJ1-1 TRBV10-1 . CASSEGSATEAFF TGCGCCAGCAGTGAGGGCAGCGCCACTGAAGCTTTCTTT
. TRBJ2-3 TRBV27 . CASSFGPDTQYF TGTGCCAGCAGTTTTGGCCCAGATACGCAGTATTTT
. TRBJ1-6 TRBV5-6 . CASSNGNSPLHF TGTGCCAGCAGTAACGGTAATTCACCCCTCCACTTT
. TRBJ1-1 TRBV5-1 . CASSQLGGEAFF TGCGCCAGCAGCCAGCTCGGGGGTGAAGCTTTCTTT
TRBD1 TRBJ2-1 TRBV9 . CASSVKSGGLYNEQFF TGTGCCAGCAGCGTTAAGTCAGGGGGCTTGTACAATGAGCAGTTCTTC
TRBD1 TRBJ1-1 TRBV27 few CASFTYAGGTEAFF TGTGCCAGCTTTACCTACGCAGGGGGCACTGAAGCTTTCTTT
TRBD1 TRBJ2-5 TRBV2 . CASRDPGQGVANNF TGTGCCAGCAGGGACCCGGGACAGGGTGTCGCGAATAACTTC
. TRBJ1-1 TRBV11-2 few CASSLGSGSPNTEAFF TGTGCCAGCAGCTTAGGGTCCGGGTCGCCGAACACTGAAGCTTTCTTT
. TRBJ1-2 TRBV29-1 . CSVELGEGYGYTF TGCAGCGTTGAGTTGGGGGAGGGCTATGGCTACACCTTC
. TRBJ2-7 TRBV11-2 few CASTHGGVHEQYF TGTGCCAGCACCCACGGAGGGGTCCACGAGCAGTACTTC
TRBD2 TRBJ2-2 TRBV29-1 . CSVERLAATGINTGELFF TGCAGCGTTGAAAGGCTAGCGGCCACAGGAATAAACACCGGGGAGCTGTTTTTT
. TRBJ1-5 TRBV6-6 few CASGQGTRVQPQHF TGTGCCAGCGGTCAGGGTACCAGGGTTCAGCCCCAGCATTTT
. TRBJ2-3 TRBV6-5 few CASSVTGRDTQYF TGTGCCAGCAGCGTTACAGGGCGAGATACGCAGTATTTT
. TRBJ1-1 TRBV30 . CAWSVGAKTEAFF TGTGCCTGGAGTGTAGGAGCGAAAACTGAAGCTTTCTTT
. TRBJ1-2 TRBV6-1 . CASSAVVTSYGYTF TGTGCCAGCAGCGCCGTCGTTACGTCCTATGGCTACACCTTC
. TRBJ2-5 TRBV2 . CASSGPRDQETQYF TGTGCCAGCAGTGGCCCCAGGGACCAAGAGACCCAGTACTTC
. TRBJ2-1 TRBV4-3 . CASSPLGAGAGNEQFF TGCGCCAGCAGCCCCCTGGGGGCGGGGGCGGGGAATGAGCAGTTCTTC
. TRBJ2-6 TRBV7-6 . CASSLDRRSGANVLTF TGTGCCAGCAGCCTCGACAGGCGCTCTGGGGCCAACGTCCTGACTTTC
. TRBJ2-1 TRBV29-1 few CSVEEQGTSSYNEQFF TGCAGCGTTGAAGAGCAGGGAACTAGCTCCTACAATGAGCAGTTCTTC
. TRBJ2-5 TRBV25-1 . CASSEVKGPKETQYF TGTGCCAGCAGTGAAGTAAAGGGGCCGAAAGAGACCCAGTACTTC
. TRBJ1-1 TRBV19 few CASSMVSGRSTEAFF TGTGCCAGTAGTATGGTTTCCGGCAGATCAACTGAAGCTTTCTTT
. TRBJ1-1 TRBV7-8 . CASSPSGGRDMAFF TGTGCCAGCAGCCCGTCGGGGGGGCGGGATATGGCTTTCTTT
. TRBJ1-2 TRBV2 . CASSPDRYGYTF TGTGCCAGCAGTCCGGACAGATATGGCTACACCTTC
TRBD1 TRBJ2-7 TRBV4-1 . CASSQATLRTGDEQYF TGCGCCAGCAGCCAAGCGACGTTGAGGACAGGGGACGAGCAGTACTTC
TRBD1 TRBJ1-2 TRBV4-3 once CASSQDRGLDYGYTF TGCGCCAGCAGCCAGGACAGGGGGCTCGACTATGGCTACACCTTC
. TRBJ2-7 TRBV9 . CASSVRDANDEQYF TGTGCCAGCAGCGTCCGGGACGCAAATGACGAGCAGTACTTC
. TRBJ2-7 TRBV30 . CAWSVLGPEQYF TGTGCCTGGAGTGTACTAGGGCCCGAGCAGTACTTC
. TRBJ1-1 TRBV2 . CASSGGKNTEAFF TGTGCCAGCAGTGGGGGCAAGAACACTGAAGCTTTCTTT
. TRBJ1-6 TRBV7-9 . CASSLARLLGEGNSPLHF TGTGCCAGCAGCTTAGCGCGGTTATTGGGGGAGGGGAATTCACCCCTCCACTTT
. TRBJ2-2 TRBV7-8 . CASSGSPGAGELFF TGTGCCAGCAGCGGGAGTCCGGGGGCCGGGGAGCTGTTTTTT
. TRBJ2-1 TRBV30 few CAWKASSYNEQFF TGTGCCTGGAAGGCGAGCTCCTACAATGAGCAGTTCTTC
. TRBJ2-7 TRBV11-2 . CASSLSGEQYF TGTGCCAGCAGCTTATCTGGCGAGCAGTACTTC